The 18 T cell receptor beta chains below all came from one sample that was sequenced in a study of blood T cell repertoires in COVID-19. This table comes from immunoSEQ multiplex PCR, and its TCRdb copy is limited to in-frame clones, with some not included. This table has approximately 290,000 clones, 90% appearing once. Input material: PBMCs or T cells enriched from blood (not recorded which). The receptors were gathered from a woman aged 25 to 45 who had recovered from COVID-19.

V usage is TRBV11-2 and J usage is TRBJ1-2; a weak D match, TRBD1 (6 bases). V lost 4 bases and J lost 1, with 16 bases in between. The CDR3 length is 16 residues. The germline V gene has CDR1 SGHAT and CDR2 FQNNGV. The CDR3: CASSSTWTVDNYGYTF. The CDR3 DNA reads as TGTGCCAGCAGCTCTACTTGGACAGTTGATAACTATGGCTACACCTTC.

This sequence joins TRBV5-1 and TRBJ1-1, with 9 bases aligning to TRBD1. The J segment lost 4 bases and the V segment lost 0 bases, leaving 4 bases of the junction unmatched. The V gene's germline CDR1 is SGHRS and CDR2 YFSETQ. The CDR3 is 15 amino acids. The CDR3 is CASSLGQGGLTEAFF. CDR3 DNA: TGCGCCAGCAGCTTGGGACAGGGGGGGCTCACTGAAGCTTTCTTT. The full variable domain, its missing parts supplied by reference TRBV5-1 and TRBJ1-1, is KAGVTQTPRYLIKTRGQQVTLSCSPISGHRSVSWYQQTPGQGLQFLFEYFSETQRNKGNFPGRFSGRQFSNSRSEMNVSTLELGDSALYLCASSLGQGGLTEAFFGQGTRLTVV.

Here the CDR3 DNA reads TGTGCCAGCAGCTTAGGAGTACACACTGAAGCTTTCTTT. It translates to CASSLGVHTEAFF. V is TRBV7-9 and J is TRBJ1-1; D is unclear. V lost 1 base to trimming and J lost 3 bases, with 6 bases between them. CDR1 and CDR2 (germline): SEHNR, FQNEAQ (reference sequence). The CDR3 contains 13 residues.

This clone showed up just once. The chain has TRBV4-1 and TRBJ2-5; D call uncertain. The CDR3 runs 14 residues. Germline V gene data show CDR1 as MGHRA and CDR2 as YSYEKL. Deletions cut 2 bases from V and 1 base from J, with 8 bases between. The DNA for the CDR3 is TGCGCCAGCAGCCAACCGGGTCTCCAAGAGACCCAGTACTTC. Translated: CASSQPGLQETQYF.

This chain links TRBV27 with TRBJ2-1; TRBD2 matches 8 bases. This CDR3 spans 12 amino acids. Germline lookup yields CDR1 MNHEY and CDR2 SMNVEV (reference sequence). V gave up 8 bases and J gave up 14 bases; unmatched junction bases: 11. The CDR3 here is CASGVPGLEEFF. CDR3 bases: TGTGCCAGCGGCGTACCGGGACTAGAGGAGTTCTTC.

Only a few counts were recorded for this clone. The chain has TRBV7-9 and TRBJ2-1; 8 bases align to TRBD2. The CDR3 has 18 residues. Germline V gene data show CDR1 as SEHNR and CDR2 as FQNEAQ (reference sequence). The trim removed 5 bases at V and 4 bases at J, leaving 16 bases unmatched. CDR3 sequence: CASSPEAGRGGKYNEQFF. The CDR3, as DNA: TGTGCCAGCAGCCCCGAGGCCGGGAGGGGCGGGAAATACAATGAGCAGTTCTTC.

The gene calls are TRBV30 and TRBJ1-3; possible D gene TRBD1, 6 bases. The CDR3 is 15 amino acids. The germline V gene has CDR1 GTSNPN and CDR2 SVGIG (reference sequence). V lost 4 bases and J 1 base, leaving 14 bases between the germline ends. Written as DNA, the CDR3 is TGTGCCTGGACTCAGGGGTATGAATCTGGAAACACCATATATTTT. Protein: CAWTQGYESGNTIYF.

This clone has just one count. The chain carries TRBV19 and TRBJ2-1; 10 bases agree with TRBD2. Germline loops: CDR1 LNHDA, CDR2 SQIVND (reference sequence). V was pared by 6 bases and J by 9 bases, with 14 bases of the junction left unmatched. The CDR3 runs to 16 residues. For the CDR3, the DNA is TGTGCCAGTAGAGAGGAAAGCGGGAGGGCCTTAAGTGAGCAGTTCTTC. This translates into CASREESGRALSEQFF.

V gene TRBV24-1 combines with J gene TRBJ2-1; D is undetermined. CDR3 length: 13 amino acids. The germline V gene has CDR1 KGHDR and CDR2 SFDVKD. Trimming removed 5 bases at V and 4 bases at J, with 8 bases between. CDR3 DNA sequence: TGTGCCACCAGTGTGGGCCTTTACAATGAGCAGTTCTTC. Amino acids: CATSVGLYNEQFF.

This chain links TRBV25-1 with TRBJ2-1; maybe TRBD1 (6 bases). Germline values: CDR1 MGHDK, CDR2 SYGVNS. Trimming took off 5 bases at V and 4 bases at J, with 15 bases between the two ends. This CDR3 has 15 residues. CDR3 in DNA: TGTGCCAGCAGTCCACAGGGAAGAGGGTACAATGAGCAGTTCTTC. Protein: CASSPQGRGYNEQFF.

The gene calls are TRBV18 and TRBJ2-5, with D perhaps TRBD2 (5 bases). This CDR3 is 14 amino acids long. The V end was cut by 3 bases, the J end by 1 base, with 9 bases between. In germline, CDR1 is KGHSH, CDR2 LQKENI. The CDR3 bases are TGTGCCAGCTCACCGGCCGAGGGCCAAGAGACCCAGTACTTC. The encoded protein is CASSPAEGQETQYF.

V gene TRBV7-8 combines with J gene TRBJ2-5, with D possibly matching TRBD2 (6 bases). Trimming shortened V by 1 base and J by 1 base, and 10 bases separated the two germline ends. The CDR3 is 15 residues long. Germline loops: CDR1 SGHVS, CDR2 FQNEAQ. CDR3 loop: CASSLEGGVQETQYF. The CDR3 nucleotides are TGTGCCAGCAGCTTAGAGGGCGGGGTCCAAGAGACCCAGTACTTC.

This clone was counted only a few times. V is TRBV19 and J is TRBJ2-1; 9 bases map to TRBD1. This CDR3 contains 15 residues. Germline-derived CDR1 and CDR2 are LNHDA and SQIVND (reference sequence). The V and J ends lost 6 bases and 5 bases, in that order; junction bases with no gene match: 8. This chain's CDR3 is CASSPAGTGNNEQFF. The CDR3 DNA reads as TGTGCCAGTAGCCCAGCCGGGACAGGGAACAATGAGCAGTTCTTC.

V is TRBV7-8 and J is TRBJ1-2; 8 bases match TRBD1. Germline CDR1 is SGHVS and CDR2 is FQNEAQ. With V trimmed by 5 bases and J by 8 bases, 4 bases remained unmatched. The CDR3 contains 12 residues. The chain's CDR3 is CASSQDRVGYTF. In DNA form, the CDR3 reads TGTGCCAGCAGCCAGGACAGGGTGGGCTACACCTTC.

This chain uses TRBV3-1 (or the pseudogene TRBV3-2) with TRBJ2-1; 7 positions agree with TRBD2. Germline-derived CDR1 and CDR2 are LGHDT and YNNKEL (reference sequence). V lost 6 bases to trimming and J lost 9 bases; unmatched junction nucleotides: 11. The CDR3 has 14 amino acids. The CDR3 loop reads CASSLVGGPSEQFF. The CDR3, as DNA: TGTGCCAGCAGTCTGGTGGGAGGGCCAAGTGAGCAGTTCTTC.

Points on this clone: Other DNA variants within this sample encode the same CDR3. The chain recombines TRBV30 with TRBJ1-1, with a weak D call TRBD1 (6 bases). The V gene lost 0 bases and the J gene lost 4 bases, with 9 bases spanning the gap. This CDR3 region has 13 residues. CDR1 and CDR2 from the germline V gene are GTSNPN and SVGIG (reference sequence). The CDR3 protein is CAWSVQGVTEAFF. The CDR3 DNA sequence: TGTGCCTGGAGTGTACAGGGAGTCACTGAAGCTTTCTTT.

The V gene is TRBV6-2 or TRBV6-3, the J gene TRBJ2-1, with a tentative D call TRBD2 (5 bases). Trimming took 5 bases from V and 9 from J, leaving 20 bases between them. The CDR3 runs to 15 residues. The V gene's germline CDR1 is MNHEY and CDR2 SVGEGT. The DNA of the CDR3 is TGTGCCAGCAGTCAACTGAGGGAGTCTGTCGCTGAGCAGTTCTTC. As protein: CASSQLRESVAEQFF.

The rearrangement uses TRBV19 and TRBJ2-1; 7 bases line up with TRBD1. Germline V gives CDR1 LNHDA, CDR2 SQIVND (reference sequence). The CDR3 has 11 residues. V shed 11 bases and J 4 bases; nucleotides not matched to a gene: 2. The CDR3 here is CAGGQYNEQFF. The CDR3 nucleotides read TGTGCCGGGGGACAGTACAATGAGCAGTTCTTC.